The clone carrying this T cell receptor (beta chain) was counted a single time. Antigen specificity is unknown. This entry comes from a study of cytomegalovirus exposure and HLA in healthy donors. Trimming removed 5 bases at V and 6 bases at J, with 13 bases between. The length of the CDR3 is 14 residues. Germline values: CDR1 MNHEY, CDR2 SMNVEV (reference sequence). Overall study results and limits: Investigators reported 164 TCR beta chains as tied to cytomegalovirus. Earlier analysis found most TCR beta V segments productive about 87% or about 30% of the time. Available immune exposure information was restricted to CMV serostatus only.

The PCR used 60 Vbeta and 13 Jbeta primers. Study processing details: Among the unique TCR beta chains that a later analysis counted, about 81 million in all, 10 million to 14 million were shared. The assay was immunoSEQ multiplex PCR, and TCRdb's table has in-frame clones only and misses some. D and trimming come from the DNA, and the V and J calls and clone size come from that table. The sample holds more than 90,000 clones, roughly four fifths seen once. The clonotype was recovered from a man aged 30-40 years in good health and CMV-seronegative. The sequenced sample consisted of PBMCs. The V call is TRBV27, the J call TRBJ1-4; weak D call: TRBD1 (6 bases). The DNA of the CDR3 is TGTGCCAGCAGTCGAACAGGGCCTGATGAAAAACTGTTTTTT. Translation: CASSRTGPDEKLFF.